The entry below describes one T cell receptor (beta chain). A read error may explain this, as a much larger clone is one base away. No conserved phenylalanine or tryptophan ends this CDR3, so it is likely a read error. Deletions cut 1 base from V and 2 bases from J, with 6 bases between. CDR3 length: 13 residues. CDR1 is GTSNPN and CDR2 is SVGIG in the germline V gene (reference sequence). These data are taken from a study of read filtering for tumor transcriptome and immune sequencing. Overall study: Patients were approximately 17 male and approximately 14 female, mean age 65.9 years, range about 47 to 85.

Molecular barcoded adaptors covering alpha/delta and beta/gamma chains were used on approximately 440 ng RNA. Via MiXCR, TCRdb re-called the reads, giving one row per CDR3 protein. The profile shows about 37,000 distinct CDR3 sequences, roughly 13% of them singletons. Sequenced input: a population of CD138-negative cells sorted from bone marrow. The receptor's source is a donor aged 40 or over with multiple myeloma. The gene calls are TRBV30 and TRBJ1-5; TRBD1 might be the D (5 bases). The CDR3: CAWSGGGNQPQHL. The CDR3 nucleotides are TGTGCCTGGAGTGGGGGGGGCAATCAGCCCCAGCATTTA.